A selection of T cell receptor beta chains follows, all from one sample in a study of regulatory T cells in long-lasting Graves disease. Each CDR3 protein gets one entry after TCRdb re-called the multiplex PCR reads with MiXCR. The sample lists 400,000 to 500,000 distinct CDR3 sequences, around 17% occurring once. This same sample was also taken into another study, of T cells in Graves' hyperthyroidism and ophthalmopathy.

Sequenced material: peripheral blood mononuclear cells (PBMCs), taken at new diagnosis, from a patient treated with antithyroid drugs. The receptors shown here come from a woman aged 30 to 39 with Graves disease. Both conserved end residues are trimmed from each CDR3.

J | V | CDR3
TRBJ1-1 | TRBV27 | ASSSGDNTEAF
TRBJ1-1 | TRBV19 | ASRWDVLSVTEAF
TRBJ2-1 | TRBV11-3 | ASSLSGTSGKVSPYNEQF
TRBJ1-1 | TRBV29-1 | SVLTGLNTEAF
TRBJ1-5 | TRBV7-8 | ASRVGQGANQPQH
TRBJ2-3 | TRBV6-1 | ASIGYGVGTDTQY
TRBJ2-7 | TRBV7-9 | ASSQGTSGSLWPYEQY
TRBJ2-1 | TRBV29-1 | SVLRVLSTYNEQF
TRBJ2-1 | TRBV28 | ASSLADSYNEQF
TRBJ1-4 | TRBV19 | ASSPGTGDDEKLF
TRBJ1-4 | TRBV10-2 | ASGGQWDEKLF
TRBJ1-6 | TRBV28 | ASRPLPFRDNSPLH
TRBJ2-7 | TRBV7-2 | ASSVRLAGGDEQY
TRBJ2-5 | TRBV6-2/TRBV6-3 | ASSLTSGILQETQY
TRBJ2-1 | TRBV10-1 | ASSEVAGGPRQF
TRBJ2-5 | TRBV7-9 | ASSFPPGATQETQY